This T cell receptor (beta chain) was sequenced for a study of shared clonotypes between healthy human individuals. Overall study context: The plates for each donor numbered three CD4 naive, three CD4 memory, two CD8 naive and one CD8 memory.

Study-wide findings and caveats: In the sorted subsets, rarefaction showed sequencing was incomplete despite large depth.

Genomic DNA per cell subset filled all wells of several immunoSEQ plates. Source study methods: Junction-only sequences without quality scores were provided by ImmunoSEQ, so filtering was different. Assay: immunoSEQ multiplex PCR; the TCRdb copy retains only in-frame clones and omits some. V and J calls and clone size are as listed in that table; D and trimming were resolved from the DNA. The sample records 800,000 to 1,200,000 clones, 75% to 80% being singletons. Germline V lookup: CDR1 SGHVS, CDR2 FQNEAQ. This CDR3 has 15 residues. With 0 bases removed from V and 0 bases from J, the gap between germline ends came to 7 bases. This clone was picked up one time. What it binds is unknown.

This chain connects TRBV7-8 to TRBJ2-3; possibly TRBD2 for D (5 bases). Sequences were obtained from memory CD4+ T cells from PBMCs. The subset was: CD45RA-negative fraction. This TCR was sampled from a man between 18 and 29 years old in good health. Some clones in this sample may be carry-over from other donors' samples. The CDR3 region has the DNA TGTGCCAGCAGCTTAGCGGGAGCTAGCACAGATACGCAGTATTTT. Translating it yields CASSLAGASTDTQYF.